The 24 T cell receptor beta chains below come from one sample, sequenced in a study of T-cell memory formation after mild COVID-19. TCRdb independently ran MiXCR on the 5' RACE reads; one entry per CDR3 protein. This sample has some 450,000 distinct CDR3 sequences, with roughly 18% found just once. The sample comprised PBMCs or a T cell subset sorted from them (not recorded which). Receptors were obtained from a man aged 18 to 30 who had mild COVID-19 (a few samples of this study predate the infection). Cell type and time point are not known.

J is TRBJ1-2 and V is TRBV12-3 or TRBV12-4; D is ambiguous. V dropped 4 bases and J dropped 10 bases, with 10 bases sitting between them. This CDR3 comprises 11 residues. The CDR3 here is CASSSTGHYTF. DNA for the CDR3: TGTGCCAGCAGTTCGACCGGGCACTACACCTTC.

This chain connects TRBV7-8 to TRBJ1-5; D is uncertain. This CDR3 is 15 amino acids long. V lost 5 bases to trimming and J lost 4 bases, with 15 bases between them. Germline V gene data show CDR1 as SGHVS and CDR2 as FQNEAQ. In DNA form, the CDR3 reads TGTGCCAGCAGCGTCTACCGGGCCAAAAATCAGCCCCAGCATTTT. Translated, it gives CASSVYRAKNQPQHF.

J is TRBJ2-1 and V is TRBV12-5, with 8 bases aligning to TRBD2. The length of the CDR3 is 14 residues. V lost 7 bases, J lost 12 bases, and 14 bases stayed unmatched. Germline CDR1 LGHNT, CDR2 FRNRAP. CDR3 sequence reads: CASELGTRGFRQFF. The CDR3, as DNA: TGTGCTAGTGAACTCGGGACTAGGGGGTTTAGGCAGTTCTTC.

This clonotype was observed a handful of times. The V gene is TRBV5-1, the J gene TRBJ2-5; 8 bases line up with TRBD2. The germline gives CDR1 SGHRS, CDR2 YFSETQ. Trimming took 3 bases from V and 5 from J; bases not matched to a gene: 3. The CDR3 sequence is 13 residues long. The CDR3 coding sequence is TGCGCCAGCAGCTGGCCGGGGGGGGAGACCCAGTACTTC. This sequence encodes CASSWPGGETQYF. Full variable domain (missing parts from reference TRBV5-1 and TRBJ2-5): KAGVTQTPRYLIKTRGQQVTLSCSPISGHRSVSWYQQTPGQGLQFLFEYFSETQRNKGNFPGRFSGRQFSNSRSEMNVSTLELGDSALYLCASSWPGGETQYFGPGTRLLVL.

Written as DNA, the CDR3 is TGTGCCATCAGTGAGCAGGCGGGACGGGTAAATCAGCCCCAGCATTTT. Its translation: CAISEQAGRVNQPQHF. V is TRBV10-3 and J is TRBJ1-5, with D perhaps matching TRBD1 (5 bases). CDR1 ENHRY and CDR2 SYGVKD come from the germline V gene. The CDR3 is 16 amino acids. The V end lost 2 bases, the J end lost 4 bases, and 15 bases lay between the germline ends.

The chain couples TRBV20-1 to TRBJ2-1, with D tentatively TRBD2 (7 bases). The V gene's germline CDR1 is DFQATT and CDR2 SNEGSKA (reference sequence). This CDR3 is 15 amino acids long. The V end was cut by 0 bases, the J end by 3 bases, with 12 bases between. The CDR3 here is CSARDRGGLYNEQFF. CDR3 in DNA: TGCAGTGCTAGAGACCGCGGGGGCCTCTACAATGAGCAGTTCTTC.

This clonotype was observed a handful of times. J is TRBJ2-1 and V is TRBV7-3; 11 nucleotides match TRBD2. Unmatched junction bases numbered 10, after V lost 5 bases and J lost 4 bases. The CDR3 is 17 residues long. The germline V gene encodes CDR1 SGHTA and CDR2 FQGTGA. CDR3 amino acids: CASSGEAGTSGYNEQFF. The CDR3 coding sequence is TGTGCCAGCAGCGGGGAGGCCGGGACTAGCGGATACAATGAGCAGTTCTTC.

This clonotype was detected a few times. The chain joins TRBV5-6 to TRBJ1-6; D is unresolved. V was cut by 4 bases and J by 8 bases, with 7 bases left in between. Germline V gene lookup returns CDR1 SGHDT and CDR2 YYEEEE. The CDR3 extends over 12 amino acids. This CDR3 reads CASSIGYSPLHF. In DNA form, the CDR3 reads TGTGCCAGCAGCATAGGATATTCACCCCTCCACTTT.

V usage is TRBV4-3 and J usage is TRBJ1-6, with D unresolved. The germline CDR1 and CDR2 sequences are LGHNA and YSLEER. The CDR3 is 16 amino acids. Trimming removed 0 bases at V and 7 bases at J, with 13 bases between. CDR3 protein: CASSQDWTYPNSPLHF. The CDR3 region has the DNA TGCGCCAGCAGCCAAGATTGGACCTACCCCAATTCACCCCTCCACTTT.

This clonotype was seen a handful of times. The chain carries TRBV18 and TRBJ2-7; D is ambiguous. CDR1 is KGHSH and CDR2 is LQKENI in the germline V gene. V lost 6 bases, J lost 7 bases, and 10 bases lay in between. The CDR3 is 11 residues long. The CDR3, as DNA: TGTGCCAGCTCCGCCGGTTTGGAGCAGTACGTC. It yields the protein CASSAGLEQYV.

The chain recombines TRBV12-3 or TRBV12-4 with TRBJ2-5; no definite D call. Trimming stripped 2 bases from V and 0 bases from J, with 7 bases between. CDR3 length equals 14 residues. This CDR3 reads CASSLLGNQETQYF. The CDR3 coding sequence is TGTGCCAGCAGTTTACTAGGTAACCAAGAGACCCAGTACTTC.

The chain combines TRBV12-3 or TRBV12-4 with TRBJ1-5, with no clear D. V lost 3 bases, J lost 4 bases, and 13 bases lay in between. This CDR3 spans 15 amino acids. CDR3 coding DNA: TGTGCCAGCAGTTTCTCTTCGGACGGGAATCAGCCCCAGCATTTT. Translation gives CASSFSSDGNQPQHF.

This clonotype has just a few counts. CDR3 amino acids: CASKGRGAVGLAFF. The CDR3 region has the DNA TGTGCCAGCAAAGGGAGGGGGGCCGTGGGTTTAGCTTTCTTT. V and J are TRBV27 and TRBJ1-1, with D possibly being TRBD1 (6 bases). CDR1 and CDR2 from the germline V gene are MNHEY and SMNVEV (reference sequence). The CDR3 contains 14 residues. Trimming took 7 bases from V and 10 from J, leaving 22 bases between them.

The chain recombines TRBV19 with TRBJ2-3; D may be TRBD1 (5 bases). The germline V gene encodes CDR1 LNHDA and CDR2 SQIVND (reference sequence). The CDR3 is made up of 14 amino acids. The V gene lost 5 bases and the J gene lost 2 bases, with 11 bases spanning the gap. The CDR3 bases are TGTGCCAGTAGTCCTACAGGTCCCACAGATACGCAGTATTTT. This codes for CASSPTGPTDTQYF.

A word on this clonotype: Its ends do not fully match the called genes, so a read error is possible. V gene TRBV19 combines with J gene TRBJ2-7, with 7 nucleotides matching TRBD1. The CDR3 loop spans 13 amino acids. Germline assignment: CDR1 LNHDA and CDR2 SQIVND (reference sequence). CDR3 coding DNA: TGTGTCAGTAGCAGAACAGGGGCCTACGAGCAGTACTTC. It is translated as CVSSRTGAYEQYF.

The sample holds many counts of this clonotype. Relative to the germline gene, one junction end is altered; a read error may explain this. The chain is built from TRBV4-1 and TRBJ1-1; TRBD1 might be the D (5 bases). The CDR3 contains 13 residues. From germline, CDR1 is MGHRA and CDR2 YSYEKL. CDR3 protein: CASSQGVNTEAFF. The CDR3 region has the DNA TGTGCCAGCAGCCAAGGGGTGAACACTGAAGCTTTCTTT.

The table lists this clonotype with a few counts. The V call is TRBV6-5, the J call TRBJ1-1; 9 nucleotides match TRBD1. Germline V gene data show CDR1 as MNHEY and CDR2 as SVGAGI. V was pared by 0 bases and J by 4 bases, with 3 bases of the junction left unmatched. This CDR3 has 15 amino acids. The CDR3 DNA reads TGTGCCAGCAGTTACTCCGGACAGGGGAGCACTGAAGCTTTCTTT. Its translation is CASSYSGQGSTEAFF.

V and J are TRBV20-1 and TRBJ1-2; D unresolved. Germline V gene lookup returns CDR1 DFQATT and CDR2 SNEGSKA (reference sequence). The CDR3 length is 15 residues. Trimming stripped 0 bases from V and 4 bases from J, with 15 bases between. The DNA for the CDR3 is TGCAGTGCTAGAGATCTATGGGTGGGCGCCTATGGCTACACCTTC. Translating gives CSARDLWVGAYGYTF.

This clonotype was seen a handful of times. V usage is TRBV7-8 and J usage is TRBJ1-4; D perhaps matches TRBD1 (6 bases). CDR1 is SGHVS and CDR2 is FQNEAQ in the germline V gene. The CDR3 has 17 amino acids. Trimming removed 5 bases from V and 0 bases from J, with 16 bases in between. DNA for the CDR3: TGTGCCAGCAGCGCCTCCCGGGACACTTCAACTAATGAAAAACTGTTTTTT. Encoded protein: CASSASRDTSTNEKLFF.

This clonotype was seen only a few times. J is TRBJ2-5 and V is TRBV7-2, with D uncertain. This CDR3 comprises 13 residues. Germline V gene data show CDR1 as SGHTA and CDR2 as FQGNSA. V lost 5 bases, J lost 0 bases, and 7 bases lay in between. CDR3: CASSDSNQETQYF. The DNA of the CDR3 is TGTGCCAGCAGCGATTCAAACCAAGAGACCCAGTACTTC.

This clonotype was recorded a few times. V is TRBV11-1 and J is TRBJ2-5; D might be TRBD1 (7 bases). V dropped 5 bases and J dropped 4 bases, with 23 bases sitting between them. The CDR3 runs 17 residues. From germline, CDR1 is SGHAT and CDR2 FQDESV (reference sequence). Here the CDR3 DNA reads TGTGCCAGCAGCCAGCGGTCCAGACAGGGAGGAGCAGAGACCCAGTACTTC. Translating gives CASSQRSRQGGAETQYF.

This clonotype was detected a few times. Germline and junction disagree at one end, which may indicate a read error. This chain uses TRBV4-3 with TRBJ2-2; perhaps TRBD1 as D (6 bases). CDR1 and CDR2 from the germline V gene are LGHNA and YSLEER. This CDR3 is built from 12 residues. The CDR3 protein is CASSQELTGTDF. CDR3 in DNA: TGCGCCAGCAGCCAAGAATTGACAGGCACCGATTTT.

This clonotype was detected a few times. The V gene is TRBV11-2, the J gene TRBJ2-1; D could derive from TRBD1 or TRBD2 (5 bases each). Trimming shortened V by 2 bases and J by 4 bases, and 9 bases separated the two germline ends. The germline gives CDR1 SGHAT, CDR2 FQNNGV. The CDR3 is made up of 14 amino acids. CDR3 DNA sequence: TGTGCCAGCAGCTTAAAGGGACCTTACAATGAGCAGTTCTTC. Protein product: CASSLKGPYNEQFF.

The genes are TRBV10-3 and TRBJ2-7; D possibly corresponds to TRBD1 (5 bases). V shed 5 bases and J shed 5 bases, with 13 bases lying between them. The CDR3 is 13 amino acids. Germline CDR1 reads ENHRY; CDR2 reads SYGVKD. CDR3 residues: CAISPGFLDEQYF. Here the CDR3 DNA reads TGTGCCATCAGTCCAGGGTTCTTGGACGAGCAGTACTTC.